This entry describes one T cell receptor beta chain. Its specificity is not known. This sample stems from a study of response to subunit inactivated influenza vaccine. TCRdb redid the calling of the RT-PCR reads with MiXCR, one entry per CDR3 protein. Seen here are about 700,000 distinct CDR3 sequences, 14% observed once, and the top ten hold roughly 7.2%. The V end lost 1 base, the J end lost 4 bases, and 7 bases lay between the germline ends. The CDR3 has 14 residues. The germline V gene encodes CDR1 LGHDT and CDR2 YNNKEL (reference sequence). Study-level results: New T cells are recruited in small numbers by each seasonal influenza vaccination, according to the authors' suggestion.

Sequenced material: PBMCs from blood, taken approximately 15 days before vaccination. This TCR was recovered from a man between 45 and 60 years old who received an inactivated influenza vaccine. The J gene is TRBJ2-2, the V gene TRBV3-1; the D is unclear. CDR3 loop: CASSQAVSTGELFF. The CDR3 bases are TGTGCCAGCAGCCAAGCGGTCAGCACCGGGGAGCTGTTTTTT.